This TCR beta chain was sequenced for a study of vaccination and CD4 T cells after COVID-19. Study-wide results and limits: Only post-vaccination samples contained a median 86.3% of the reactive clones in convalescent patients.

The treatment: approximately 10-day PBMC culture with coronavirus spike peptide pools or control peptides (ViraFEST assay). The authors cultured approximately 2.1 million PBMCs per well with 7.5 to 10 IU/ml IL-2 and about 10 ug/ml peptide pools. After less than 13 days of culture, CD4+ T cells were negatively selected. Sequenced with the Oncomine TCR Beta short-read assay was DNA taken from cultured CD4+ T cells. TCRdb reprocessed the PCR reads via MiXCR and lists one record per CDR3 protein. The sample shows some 16,000 distinct CDR3 sequences, less than 70% of them seen only once. This CDR3 has 14 residues. Trimming pared 4 bases from V and 3 bases from J, leaving 12 bases between. CDR1 is SNHLY and CDR2 is FYNNEI in the germline V gene. In regard to this clonotype: Its antigen is not identified.

Material: CD4+ T cells from blood, cultured in vitro. This clonotype originated in a human donor who had recovered from COVID-19. This rearrangement joins TRBV2 to TRBJ1-1; no clear D gene. The CDR3 loop reads CASSVRVIYTEAFF. The CDR3 nucleotides are TGTGCCAGCAGTGTGAGGGTAATTTACACTGAAGCTTTCTTT. Filled out from reference TRBV2 and TRBJ1-1, the complete variable domain reads EPEVTQTPSHQVTQMGQEVILRCVPISNHLYFYWYRQILGQKVEFLVSFYNNEISEKSEIFDDQFSVERPDGSNFTLKIRSTKLEDSAMYFCASSVRVIYTEAFFGQGTRLTVV.